This entry lists 16 T cell receptor beta chains sequenced from one sample in a study of T cell clonotyping in hematopoietic cell transplantation. Clones were read by immunoSEQ multiplex PCR, and TCRdb kept only the in-frame ones, dropping some. The data contain 25,000 to 30,000 clones, roughly 84% of them singletons. Time point defined: recipient sample about 28 days before transplant, after cytoreduction. Sequenced here: peripheral blood mononuclear cells, sampled before stem cell transplant. The source of these receptors is a man aged 35-49 years with acute myeloid leukemia. Some clones in this sample may be carry-over from other donors' samples.

The chain has TRBV6-5 and TRBJ2-3, with 12 bases that match TRBD2. This CDR3 has 13 amino acids. V lost 10 bases to trimming and J lost 5 bases; unmatched junction nucleotides: 4. Germline CDR1 is MNHEY and CDR2 is SVGAGI. The CDR3 DNA reads as TGTGCCACCGGGACTAGCGGGCTAGATACGCAGTATTTT. Residues: CATGTSGLDTQYF.

The chain links TRBV6-5 to TRBJ2-1; 7 bases are shared with TRBD1. With V trimmed by 0 bases and J by 2 bases, 4 bases remained unmatched. The CDR3 runs to 16 residues. Germline-derived CDR1 and CDR2 are MNHEY and SVGAGI. The CDR3 DNA follows: TGTGCCAGCAGTTACTCGAGTCAGGGGGCCTACAATGAGCAGTTCTTC. The encoded protein is CASSYSSQGAYNEQFF.

The V gene is TRBV6-1, the J gene TRBJ2-7, with D tentatively TRBD1 or TRBD2 (6 bases each). This CDR3 spans 17 amino acids. Germline values: CDR1 MNHNS, CDR2 SASEGT. V lost 2 bases, J lost 7 bases, and 24 bases lay in between. This chain's CDR3 is CASSEIIWGDIMGEQYF. The CDR3 nucleotides read TGTGCCAGCAGTGAAATAATTTGGGGGGACATAATGGGGGAGCAGTACTTC.

The J gene is TRBJ2-1, the V gene TRBV5-6; TRBD2 matches 10 bases. The CDR3 loop spans 17 amino acids. V trimming: 3 bases; J trimming: 10 bases; junction bases outside the gene matches: 16. Germline lookup yields CDR1 SGHDT and CDR2 YYEEEE. Here the CDR3 DNA reads TGTGCCAGCAGCTCTGTGGGGCGACTAGCGGGCGGGGGGGAGCAGTTCTTC. It codes for CASSSVGRLAGGGEQFF.

The rearrangement uses TRBV10-3 and TRBJ1-3, with a weak D call TRBD1 (5 bases). Germline loops: CDR1 ENHRY, CDR2 SYGVKD. The CDR3 has 14 residues. V gave up 6 bases and J gave up 4 bases, with 13 bases separating them. The CDR3 spells CAIRNQGAGNTIYF. The CDR3 DNA follows: TGTGCCATCAGGAACCAGGGAGCCGGAAACACCATATATTTT.

The genes are TRBV6-6 and TRBJ2-1, with a weak D call TRBD2 (5 bases). Germline CDR1 and CDR2: MNHNY and SVGAGI (reference sequence). This CDR3 has 11 residues. V dropped 8 bases and J dropped 5 bases, with 7 bases sitting between them. The CDR3 region is CASSGNNEQFF. In DNA, the CDR3 is TGTGCCAGCTCGGGGAACAATGAGCAGTTCTTC.

V usage is TRBV7-9 and J usage is TRBJ1-4; possibly TRBD1 for D (6 bases). Trimming removed 1 base from V and 7 bases from J, with 13 bases in between. Germline V CDR1 and CDR2: SEHNR, FQNEAQ (reference sequence). The CDR3 runs 15 residues. The DNA of the CDR3 is TGTGCCAGCAGCTTAGGAGGGGGGCGTCGTGAAAAACTGTTTTTT. Amino acids: CASSLGGGRREKLFF.

The chain combines TRBV5-4 with TRBJ2-5; a possible D gene is TRBD1 (5 bases). CDR1 SGHNT and CDR2 YYREEE come from the germline V gene (reference sequence). With 1 base removed from V and 4 bases from J, the gap between germline ends came to 8 bases. The CDR3 extends over 13 amino acids. CDR3 residues: CASSLTGGETQYF. Here the CDR3 DNA reads TGTGCCAGCAGCTTGACAGGCGGAGAGACCCAGTACTTC.

The genes are TRBV19 and TRBJ2-3; tentatively, D is TRBD2 (5 bases). The CDR3 totals 17 residues. Per the germline V gene, CDR1 is LNHDA and CDR2 is SQIVND (reference sequence). Trimming pared 5 bases from V and 2 bases from J, leaving 20 bases between. This CDR3 is CASSVRAGAPLTDTQYF. In DNA form, the CDR3 reads TGTGCCAGTAGTGTAAGGGCGGGCGCCCCGCTCACAGATACGCAGTATTTT.

The V call is TRBV11-2, the J call TRBJ2-7; D gene ambiguous. Germline V gene sequence: CDR1 SGHAT, CDR2 FQNNGV. The CDR3 sequence is 13 residues long. V lost 0 bases, J lost 2 bases, and 5 bases lay in between. CDR3 DNA sequence: TGTGCCAGCAGCTTAGATCGGCCCTACGAGCAGTACTTC. The encoded protein is CASSLDRPYEQYF.

CDR3 nucleotide sequence: TGCGCCAGCAGCTTGGCCGGGACAGGGACCTACGAGCAGTACTTC. It is translated as CASSLAGTGTYEQYF. The rearrangement links TRBV5-1 to TRBJ2-7; the match to TRBD1 covers 9 bases. V lost 0 bases, J lost 2 bases, and 3 bases stayed unmatched. The CDR3 extends over 15 amino acids. CDR1 is SGHRS and CDR2 is YFSETQ in the germline V gene.

The chain is built from TRBV20-1 and TRBJ1-2; D unclear. V was trimmed by 5 bases and J by 7 bases, leaving 11 bases between them. The CDR3 runs to 11 residues. In germline, CDR1 is DFQATT, CDR2 SNEGSKA (reference sequence). This CDR3 reads CSASTQPGYTF. The CDR3 nucleotides are TGCAGTGCTTCAACGCAACCTGGCTACACCTTC.

The table lists this clone with a few counts. The chain has TRBV5-1 and TRBJ2-3; 9 nucleotides match TRBD1. With V trimmed by 5 bases and J by 6 bases, 10 bases remained unmatched. This CDR3 spans 15 amino acids. Germline V lookup: CDR1 SGHRS, CDR2 YFSETQ. CDR3 residues: CASSFPGQGTDTQYF. DNA of the CDR3: TGCGCCAGCAGTTTTCCGGGACAGGGTACCGATACGCAGTATTTT.

The chain combines TRBV6-1 with TRBJ1-4; D unclear. The CDR3 is made up of 15 amino acids. CDR1 and CDR2 (germline): MNHNS, SASEGT. The V gene lost 3 bases and the J gene lost 5 bases, with 13 bases spanning the gap. CDR3 residues: CASSEASAGNEKLFF. CDR3 sequence (DNA): TGTGCCAGCAGTGAGGCATCGGCGGGGAATGAAAAACTGTTTTTT.

The chain links TRBV30 to TRBJ2-2; D is possibly TRBD1 (6 bases). The CDR3 is 13 amino acids. CDR1 and CDR2 (germline): GTSNPN, SVGIG (reference sequence). Trimming removed 0 bases from V and 7 bases from J, with 9 bases in between. DNA for the CDR3: TGTGCCTGGAGTGTCCAGGGGAACGGGGAGCTGTTTTTT. Amino acids: CAWSVQGNGELFF. Full variable domain (rest looked up from reference TRBV30 and TRBJ2-2): SQTIHQWPATLVQPVGSPLSLECTVEGTSNPNLYWYRQAAGRGLQLLFYSVGIGQISSEVPQNLSASRPQDRQFILSSKKLLLSDSGFYLCAWSVQGNGELFFGEGSRLTVL.

This chain uses TRBV2 with TRBJ2-5; 12 bases map to TRBD2. From germline, CDR1 is SNHLY and CDR2 FYNNEI. Germline trimming cut 7 bases from V and 5 bases from J; bases unmatched to any gene: 5. The CDR3 covers 14 residues. CDR3: CASTRLAGEETQYF. The CDR3 bases are TGTGCCAGCACCAGACTAGCGGGGGAGGAGACCCAGTACTTC.